This T cell receptor beta chain was observed in a study of cytomegalovirus exposure and HLA in healthy donors. Whole-study results and caveats: A few CMV-associated chains proved CMV antigen-specific in vitro. TCR sequences were mostly rare, though some public TCRs occurred in many donors.

Points on this clone: Its antigen is undetermined.

Here immunoSEQ multiplex PCR was the method, and the copy in TCRdb shows in-frame clones only, minus some. Among some 150,000 clones listed, approximately 91% were seen once. This CDR3 has 14 amino acids. Germline trimming cut 6 bases from V and 3 bases from J; bases unmatched to any gene: 8. CDR1 and CDR2 from the germline V gene are LGHNA and YNFKEQ. Sequencing input: PBMCs. The genes are TRBV4-2 and TRBJ2-7; 7 nucleotides agree with TRBD2. The clonotype originates from a woman younger than 30 in good health and CMV-seropositive. CDR3 amino acids: CASSGMSGIYEQYF. The CDR3 nucleotides read TGTGCCAGCAGTGGCATGAGCGGGATCTACGAGCAGTACTTC.